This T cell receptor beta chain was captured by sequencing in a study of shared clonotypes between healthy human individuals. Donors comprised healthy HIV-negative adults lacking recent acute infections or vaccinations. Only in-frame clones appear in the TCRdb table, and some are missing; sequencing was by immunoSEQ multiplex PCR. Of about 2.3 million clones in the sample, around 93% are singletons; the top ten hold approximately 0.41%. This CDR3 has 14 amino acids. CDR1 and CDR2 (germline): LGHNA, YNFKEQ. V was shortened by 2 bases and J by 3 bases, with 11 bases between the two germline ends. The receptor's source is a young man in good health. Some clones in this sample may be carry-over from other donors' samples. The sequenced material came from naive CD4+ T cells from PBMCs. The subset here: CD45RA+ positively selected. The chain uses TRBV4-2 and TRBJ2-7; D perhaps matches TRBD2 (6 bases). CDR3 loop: CASSQRGLLYEQYF. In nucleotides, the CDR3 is TGTGCCAGCAGCCAACGCGGACTACTCTACGAGCAGTACTTC.